Sequencing of this T cell receptor (beta chain) was carried out in a study of HIV-infected patients and healthy controls. This clonotype was observed many times. Antigen: not known. Study-level results: Mean usage of eight alpha and eight beta V genes differed significantly in HIV-infected patients versus controls. CMV-associated CDR3s mostly grew nonsignificantly during therapy, while HIV-associated CDR3s declined significantly. Untreated HIV+ repertoires had roughly threefold fewer distinct CDR3s and lower Shannon diversity than healthy controls.

Reverse transcription used about 500 ng RNA and constant-region primers for alpha and beta. Separate chain-specific third strand synthesis with multiplexing indices produced the alpha and beta libraries. Ligation attached cDNA to a 5' RACE adapter that carried a random hexamer and SP2 site. MiXCR was run by TCRdb on the 5' RACE reads, yielding one entry per CDR3 protein. The sample shows about 24,000 distinct CDR3 sequences, 7.5% to 10% of them seen only once. The repertoire came from unfractionated whole blood and reflected all unsorted peripheral T cells. V lost 7 bases to trimming and J lost 2 bases, with 13 bases between them. CDR3 length equals 14 residues. Germline assignment: CDR1 LNHDA and CDR2 SQIVND (reference sequence).

The sequenced material came from blood. The sequence was obtained from an adult in good health. This sequence joins TRBV19 and TRBJ2-3; D might be TRBD1 or TRBD2, each matching 5 bases. The CDR3: CASTPGPDTDTQYF. In nucleotides, the CDR3 is TGTGCCAGTACCCCGGGGCCGGACACAGATACGCAGTATTTT.